Given below is one T cell receptor beta chain in context. Its antigen is not identified. With 2 bases clipped from V and 4 bases from J, the junction kept 4 bases outside the gene matches. The CDR3 consists of 13 residues. CDR1 and CDR2 (germline): SQVTM, ANQGSEA. This specimen comes from a study of T cell responses to AZD1222 COVID-19 vaccine. Some clones are missing from TCRdb's copy, which holds only in-frame ones; the method was immunoSEQ multiplex PCR. The sample records roughly 150,000 clones, 80% to 95% being singletons. Study outcomes and limitations: Repertoires in all cases were sampled only once the peak T cell response had passed. Most donors were white British, females outnumbered males, and clonal diversity was possibly underestimated.

The input for sequencing was peripheral blood, taken 28 days after the second AZD1222 dose. The TCR was taken from an adult who received the AZD1222 COVID-19 vaccine. The chain links TRBV29-1 to TRBJ1-2, with TRBD1 matching 7 bases. The DNA for the CDR3 is TGCAGCGTTGAACAGGGGGGCGCCTATGGCTACACCTTC. Translating it yields CSVEQGGAYGYTF.